The source of this TCR beta chain is a study of regulatory T cells in long-lasting Graves disease. TCR beta libraries were built with iRepertoire HTBI primers and Arm-PCR of CDR3 regions. From the multiplex PCR reads, TCRdb called clonotypes with MiXCR, one entry per CDR3 protein. Here the sample spans over 400,000 distinct CDR3 sequences, roughly 15% being singletons. Time point here: newly diagnosed GD, antithyroid drugs for less than 3 months. From RNA extracted from PBMCs, the TCR library was made. Patients all came to the study from an endocrinology department in Xi'an, China. Overall study findings and caveats: The number of shared public clonotypes was higher in persistent patients (under 3,000) than new patients (roughly 970).

Notes on this clonotype: As yet, its antigen is unknown. One junction end disagrees with the germline gene, perhaps due to a read error.

CDR3 length: 15 amino acids. Looked up from germline, CDR1 is SGHRS and CDR2 is YFSETQ. These same records also appear under a second study, on T cells in Graves' hyperthyroidism and ophthalmopathy. That work states: Blood shared most expanded thyroid clonotypes above 0.001.

The chain is built from TRBV5-1 and TRBJ2-1, with D possibly being TRBD2 (5 bases). This clonotype was sampled from a woman in her fifties or sixties with Graves disease. The sequencing used peripheral blood mononuclear cells (PBMCs), collected at new diagnosis, from a patient treated with antithyroid drugs. CDR3 nucleotides: TGCACCAGCAGCTTAGGAGGAAGCTCCTACAATGAGCAGTTCTTC. This translates into CTSSLGGSSYNEQFF.